Presented here are 19 T cell receptor beta chains from one specimen sequenced in a study of blood T cell repertoires in COVID-19. Repertoires were generated with immunoSEQ multiplex PCR, while TCRdb's copy carries only in-frame clones and drops some. The sample yields fewer than 400,000 clones, 85% seen once. Source material: peripheral blood. These receptors all come from a woman younger than 30 with acute or convalescent COVID-19.

The count of this clone is one. This chain joins TRBV3-1 (or the pseudogene TRBV3-2) and TRBJ2-5; the D gene is possibly TRBD1 (5 bases). The V end lost 0 bases, the J end lost 5 bases, and 7 bases lay between the germline ends. The CDR3 runs 13 residues. Germline CDR1 reads LGHDT; CDR2 reads YNNKEL (reference sequence). The DNA of the CDR3 is TGTGCCAGCAGCCAAGACCACAGGGAGACCCAGTACTTC. Translating it yields CASSQDHRETQYF.

This clone has a single count. This rearrangement joins TRBV3-1 (or the pseudogene TRBV3-2) to TRBJ2-7; D possibly corresponds to TRBD1 (6 bases). Germline V gene sequence: CDR1 LGHDT, CDR2 YNNKEL (reference sequence). V was shortened by 2 bases and J by 6 bases, with 14 bases between the two germline ends. CDR3 length equals 14 residues. As DNA, the CDR3 is TGTGCCAGCAGCCAACTAGGACAGCCCGGCGAGCAGTACTTC. Residues: CASSQLGQPGEQYF.

CDR3 in DNA: TGTGCCAGCAGTCCTGGACTGCTTGGGGAGACCCAGTACTTC. Protein: CASSPGLLGETQYF. The gene calls are TRBV11-2 and TRBJ2-5; possibly TRBD2 for D (5 bases). The ends were cut back, 6 bases at V and 5 bases at J, with 16 bases in the middle. Germline loops: CDR1 SGHAT, CDR2 FQNNGV. This CDR3 has 14 residues.

This chain links TRBV7-2 with TRBJ2-7, with 8 bases matching TRBD2. Per the germline V gene, CDR1 is SGHTA and CDR2 is FQGNSA. The CDR3 covers 14 residues. Trimming removed 3 bases from V and 7 bases from J; junction bases left unmatched: 8. CDR3: CASSFTSGSVEQYF. The CDR3 bases are TGTGCCAGCAGCTTTACTAGCGGAAGCGTTGAGCAGTACTTC.

The rearrangement joins TRBV3-1 (or the pseudogene TRBV3-2) to TRBJ2-1; D is unresolved. Trimming stripped 0 bases from V and 8 bases from J, with 8 bases between. Germline V gene sequence: CDR1 LGHDT, CDR2 YNNKEL (reference sequence). This CDR3 comprises 13 residues. Here the CDR3 reads CASSQDLRHEQFF. The CDR3 DNA follows: TGTGCCAGCAGCCAAGATTTGCGCCATGAGCAGTTCTTC.

V usage is TRBV9 and J usage is TRBJ2-7; TRBD2 agrees at 10 bases. The CDR3 sequence is 15 residues long. After removal of 4 bases from V and 0 bases from J, the junction contained 4 bases not matched to a gene. The germline CDR1 and CDR2 sequences are SGDLS and YYNGEE. CDR3 coding DNA: TGTGCCAGCAGCCCTAGCGGGGGTAGCTCCTACGAGCAGTACTTC. Translated, it gives CASSPSGGSSYEQYF.

The chain recombines TRBV12-3 or TRBV12-4 with TRBJ1-1; D is uncertain. Trimming took off 3 bases at V and 0 bases at J, with 5 bases between the two ends. The CDR3 has 13 residues. CDR3: CASSFSMNTEAFF. The CDR3 coding sequence is TGTGCCAGCAGTTTTTCCATGAACACTGAAGCTTTCTTT.

The rearrangement links TRBV6-5 to TRBJ2-1, with D possibly matching TRBD1 (5 bases). The length of the CDR3 is 14 residues. Germline CDR1 is MNHEY and CDR2 is SVGAGI. Trimming took off 7 bases at V and 8 bases at J, with 18 bases between the two ends. The CDR3 is CASKGQGLSDEQFF. CDR3 bases: TGTGCCAGCAAGGGGCAGGGATTATCCGATGAGCAGTTCTTC.

The rearrangement links TRBV6-2 or TRBV6-3 to TRBJ1-2; D perhaps matches TRBD1 (5 bases). The CDR3 has 12 amino acids. Looked up from germline, CDR1 is MNHEY and CDR2 is SVGEGT. V was trimmed by 0 bases and J by 8 bases, leaving 7 bases between them. CDR3: CASSYSGAGYTF. CDR3 DNA sequence: TGTGCCAGCAGTTACTCTGGGGCGGGCTACACCTTC.

The chain is built from TRBV5-6 and TRBJ1-5; D gene uncertain. The germline V and J ends were trimmed by 4 bases and 6 bases, with 8 bases remaining between them. The CDR3 spans 12 residues. The germline V gene has CDR1 SGHDT and CDR2 YYEEEE. In nucleotides, the CDR3 is TGTGCCAGCAGCCGTAAGCGTCAGCCCCAGCATTTT. It translates to CASSRKRQPQHF. Filled out from reference TRBV5-6 and TRBJ1-5, the complete variable domain reads DAGVTQSPTHLIKTRGQQVTLRCSPKSGHDTVSWYQQALGQGPQFIFQYYEEEERQRGNFPDRFSGHQFPNYSSELNVNALLLGDSALYLCASSRKRQPQHFGDGTRLSIL.

The CDR3 region has the DNA TGTGCCAGCAGCTTTTACAGTCGAGAGACCCAGTACTTC. Protein sequence: CASSFYSRETQYF. The chain employs TRBV7-9 and TRBJ2-5; D remains ambiguous. Trimming pared 3 bases from V and 4 bases from J, leaving 9 bases between. CDR3 size: 13 residues. Per the germline V gene, CDR1 is SEHNR and CDR2 is FQNEAQ (reference sequence).

The chain is built from TRBV7-9 and TRBJ2-3; TRBD2 might be the D (5 bases). Between the trimmed V and J ends, which lost 3 bases and 4 bases, there was a span of 8 bases. The V gene's germline CDR1 is SEHNR and CDR2 FQNEAQ (reference sequence). The CDR3 is made up of 13 amino acids. As DNA, the CDR3 is TGTGCCAGCAGCTTTGAGGGATCAGATACGCAGTATTTT. Amino acids: CASSFEGSDTQYF.

The chain recombines TRBV27 with TRBJ2-3; 7 bases map to TRBD2. The length of the CDR3 is 14 residues. Losses at the gene ends were 4 bases for V and 4 bases for J; bases not matched to a gene: 5. Germline CDR1 reads MNHEY; CDR2 reads SMNVEV (reference sequence). CDR3 protein: CASSWGGPADTQYF. CDR3 sequence (DNA): TGTGCCAGCAGTTGGGGAGGGCCAGCAGATACGCAGTATTTT.

The chain couples TRBV7-9 to TRBJ2-5; D gene unclear. V shed 3 bases and J shed 4 bases, with 6 bases lying between them. CDR1 SEHNR and CDR2 FQNEAQ come from the germline V gene (reference sequence). The CDR3 contains 12 residues. CDR3 in amino acids: CASSFEVETQYF. As DNA, the CDR3 is TGTGCCAGCAGCTTCGAGGTAGAGACCCAGTACTTC.

With respect to this clone: At one boundary the junction diverges from the germline segment, which might be a read error. The rearrangement joins TRBV3-1 (or the pseudogene TRBV3-2) to TRBJ1-2; no firm D call. Looked up from germline, CDR1 is LGHDT and CDR2 is YNNKEL (reference sequence). This CDR3 spans 11 amino acids. CDR3 region: CASSQDLAAVF. Here the CDR3 DNA reads TGTGCCAGCAGCCAAGATCTGGCCGCCGTCTTC.

This chain connects TRBV9 to TRBJ1-6; 7 nucleotides agree with TRBD1. V lost 0 bases, J lost 8 bases, and 5 bases stayed unmatched. Germline assignment: CDR1 SGDLS and CDR2 YYNGEE. The CDR3 is made up of 15 amino acids. CDR3 sequence (DNA): TGTGCCAGCAGCGTAGGACAGGGAGAATATTCACCCCTCCACTTT. Translating gives CASSVGQGEYSPLHF.

This clone was recorded only once. The V gene is TRBV30, the J gene TRBJ2-1; D gene ambiguous. Trimming removed 6 bases from V and 0 bases from J, with 12 bases in between. CDR1 and CDR2 (germline): GTSNPN, SVGIG (reference sequence). The CDR3 covers 14 residues. CDR3 DNA: TGTGCCTGTAACGCGAGGAGCTCCTACAATGAGCAGTTCTTC. Translation gives CACNARSSYNEQFF.

This chain connects TRBV27 to TRBJ2-1, with 8 positions matching TRBD1. The CDR3 runs to 15 residues. Germline CDR1 MNHEY, CDR2 SMNVEV (reference sequence). V lost 5 bases, J lost 3 bases, and 6 bases stayed unmatched. CDR3 residues: CASSPRDRLYNEQFF. The CDR3 DNA sequence: TGTGCCAGCAGTCCCCGGGACAGGCTCTACAATGAGCAGTTCTTC.

This clone was recorded at least ten times. J is TRBJ1-5 and V is TRBV6-2 or TRBV6-3, with D perhaps TRBD1 (6 bases). The CDR3 sequence is 15 residues long. Trimming cost V 6 bases and J 0 bases, with 12 bases left between them. Germline V gene data show CDR1 as MNHEY and CDR2 as SVGEGT. CDR3 bases: TGTGCCAGCAGCCGGACAGCCTATAGCAATCAGCCCCAGCATTTT. Translating it yields CASSRTAYSNQPQHF.